One sample yielded the 28 T cell receptor beta chains listed below, sequenced in a study of shared clonotypes between healthy human individuals. This table comes from immunoSEQ multiplex PCR, and its TCRdb copy is limited to in-frame clones, with some not included. The repertoire includes 2 million to 2.5 million clones, approximately 94% of them detected once, and 0.13% sits in the top ten. The sequenced material came from naive CD4+ T cells sorted from blood. As to subset: CD45RA+ positively selected. The receptor source for this set is a man younger than 35 in good health.

The chain employs TRBV6-6 and TRBJ2-1; no firm D call. CDR3 length: 13 residues. V lost 6 bases and J 13 bases, leaving 19 bases between the germline ends. Germline V lookup: CDR1 MNHNY, CDR2 SVGAGI (reference sequence). The CDR3 bases are TGTGCCAGCAGCCCCCCCTCGGCGGAGCGACAGTTCTTC. The encoded protein is CASSPPSAERQFF.

This rearrangement joins TRBV7-2 to TRBJ1-4; D not resolved. Germline CDR1 is SGHTA and CDR2 is FQGNSA. The CDR3 contains 13 residues. V was shortened by 1 base and J by 8 bases, with 8 bases between the two germline ends. CDR3 protein: CASSLGLAEKLFF. CDR3 coding DNA: TGTGCCAGCAGCTTAGGGTTGGCGGAAAAACTGTTTTTT.

V usage is TRBV27 and J usage is TRBJ1-5; D ambiguous. The CDR3 consists of 13 residues. Germline-derived CDR1 and CDR2 are MNHEY and SMNVEV (reference sequence). Deletions cut 3 bases from V and 7 bases from J, with 10 bases between. CDR3 loop: CASSFRLGQPQHF. The CDR3 DNA follows: TGTGCCAGCAGTTTTAGGTTAGGGCAGCCCCAGCATTTT.

The chain employs TRBV11-3 and TRBJ2-1; either TRBD1 or TRBD2 may supply D (5 bases each). The V end lost 0 bases, the J end lost 12 bases, and 12 bases lay between the germline ends. CDR3 length: 13 residues. Germline lookup yields CDR1 SGHNT and CDR2 YENEEA. Written as DNA, the CDR3 is TGTGCCAGCAGCTTAGAATTTGGGGGTGGGCAGTTCTTC. Protein: CASSLEFGGGQFF.

V is TRBV6-5 and J is TRBJ1-6; possible D gene TRBD1, 6 bases. The CDR3 runs 16 residues. Per germline, CDR1 MNHEY and CDR2 SVGAGI. Deletions cut 0 bases from V and 6 bases from J, with 12 bases between. CDR3 sequence: CASSYSGRGGNSPLHF. For the CDR3, the DNA is TGTGCCAGCAGTTACTCGGGCAGGGGCGGTAATTCACCCCTCCACTTT.

The rearrangement joins TRBV6-5 to TRBJ1-6; weak D call: TRBD1 (6 bases). The CDR3 is 14 amino acids. CDR1 MNHEY and CDR2 SVGAGI come from the germline V gene. Deletions cut 5 bases from V and 7 bases from J, with 12 bases between. The CDR3 DNA sequence: TGTGCCAGCAGTCGGGGGGCAGGGAATTCACCCCTCCACTTT. Translated: CASSRGAGNSPLHF.

The chain couples TRBV30 to TRBJ1-2; possible D gene TRBD1, 6 bases. CDR1 is GTSNPN, CDR2 SVGIG, per germline (reference sequence). This CDR3 is built from 14 residues. The V gene lost 2 bases and the J gene lost 4 bases, with 14 bases spanning the gap. The CDR3 is CAWSQGHASYGYTF. The CDR3 DNA is TGTGCCTGGAGTCAGGGACACGCATCCTATGGCTACACCTTC.

The chain couples TRBV2 to TRBJ1-2; D not certain. V gave up 2 bases and J gave up 2 bases, with 6 bases separating them. CDR3 length: 13 amino acids. Germline CDR1 is SNHLY and CDR2 is FYNNEI. This chain's CDR3 is CASSELRNYGYTF. For the CDR3, the DNA is TGTGCCAGCAGTGAACTCAGGAACTATGGCTACACCTTC.

About this clone itself: This sample includes further DNA sequences coding for the same CDR3. The gene calls are TRBV28 and TRBJ2-7; D is perhaps TRBD2 (7 bases). Between the trimmed V and J ends, which lost 4 bases and 2 bases, there was a span of 9 bases. Per germline, CDR1 MDHEN and CDR2 SYDVKM. The CDR3 spans 13 residues. CDR3 bases: TGTGCCAGCAGTTCCGGGGGGCCCTACGAGCAGTACTTC. Encoded protein: CASSSGGPYEQYF.

The chain has TRBV28 and TRBJ1-1; TRBD1 aligns across 8 bases. The germline CDR1 and CDR2 sequences are MDHEN and SYDVKM. The junction had 12 bases not matched to a gene; V was cut back by 6 bases and J by 9 bases. The CDR3 extends over 14 amino acids. CDR3 amino acids: CASSPDRGPPKAFF. The CDR3 bases are TGTGCCAGCAGCCCTGACAGGGGTCCCCCTAAAGCTTTCTTT.

On this clone itself: Other nucleotide sequences from this sample produce the same CDR3. V and J are TRBV19 and TRBJ2-7, with D perhaps assigned TRBD1 or TRBD2 (5 bases each). The ends were cut back, 3 bases at V and 2 bases at J, with 8 bases in the middle. This CDR3 spans 13 amino acids. Germline V gene lookup returns CDR1 LNHDA and CDR2 SQIVND (reference sequence). The CDR3 loop reads CASSIGATYEQYF. CDR3 nucleotide sequence: TGTGCCAGTAGTATCGGGGCGACCTACGAGCAGTACTTC.

The chain carries TRBV11-2 and TRBJ1-3; TRBD1 aligns across 9 bases. CDR1 and CDR2 (germline): SGHAT, FQNNGV. CDR3 length: 20 residues. With 0 bases clipped from V and 0 bases from J, the junction kept 12 bases outside the gene matches. The CDR3 sequence: CASSLEGQGTHRRSGNTIYF. CDR3 nucleotide sequence: TGTGCCAGCAGCTTAGAGGGACAGGGTACTCATCGGCGCTCTGGAAACACCATATATTTT.

The genes are TRBV11-3 and TRBJ2-5, with D possibly TRBD2 on 5 matching bases. The V gene's germline CDR1 is SGHNT and CDR2 YENEEA. V gave up 6 bases and J gave up 5 bases, with 22 bases separating them. The CDR3 loop spans 16 amino acids. CDR3 nucleotides: TGTGCCAGCAGACCCCGACCAAGAGGGATATGGGAGACCCAGTACTTC. It yields the protein CASRPRPRGIWETQYF.

The chain employs TRBV10-3 and TRBJ1-3; TRBD1 is a possible D gene (6 bases). This CDR3 is 12 amino acids long. The V gene's germline CDR1 is ENHRY and CDR2 SYGVKD. V was cut by 10 bases and J by 0 bases, with 7 bases left in between. CDR3 residues: CATRGSGNTIYF. Written as DNA, the CDR3 is TGTGCCACCAGGGGCTCTGGAAACACCATATATTTT.

The chain employs TRBV7-2 and TRBJ2-2; weak D call: TRBD1 (5 bases). Trimming took off 0 bases at V and 4 bases at J, with 12 bases between the two ends. Germline loops: CDR1 SGHTA, CDR2 FQGNSA. The CDR3 is made up of 16 amino acids. The CDR3 sequence is CASSLASRVATGELFF. DNA of the CDR3: TGTGCCAGCAGCTTAGCATCCAGGGTTGCCACCGGGGAGCTGTTTTTT.

The chain recombines TRBV9 with TRBJ2-2; D is undetermined. The CDR3 runs to 18 residues. Trimming took 5 bases from V and 4 from J, leaving 24 bases between them. The germline V gene encodes CDR1 SGDLS and CDR2 YYNGEE. CDR3 in amino acids: CASSHRWAFQSPTGELFF. CDR3 in DNA: TGTGCCAGCAGTCATAGGTGGGCCTTCCAGAGTCCCACCGGGGAGCTGTTTTTT.

This clone was detected once. This chain links TRBV18 with TRBJ1-4; D gene uncertain. CDR1 is KGHSH, CDR2 LQKENI, per germline. Trimming stripped 6 bases from V and 8 bases from J, with 19 bases between. This CDR3 contains 15 residues. The CDR3 reads CASSSNDLKTEKLFF. The CDR3 nucleotides read TGTGCCAGCTCTTCCAATGACCTAAAGACGGAAAAACTGTTTTTT.

The chain is built from TRBV30 and TRBJ1-3, with D perhaps TRBD1 (5 bases). This CDR3 spans 14 amino acids. Trimming removed 3 bases from V and 3 bases from J, with 12 bases in between. Germline CDR1 reads GTSNPN; CDR2 reads SVGIG (reference sequence). DNA of the CDR3: TGTGCCTGGAGATGGGGACCCAATGGAAACACCATATATTTT. This gives the protein CAWRWGPNGNTIYF.

Concerning this clone: The same CDR3 arises from other DNA sequences in this sample as well. This chain links TRBV18 with TRBJ1-1; D is uncertain. V was trimmed by 0 bases and J by 5 bases, leaving 10 bases between them. The CDR3 is 14 residues long. Germline values: CDR1 KGHSH, CDR2 LQKENI. The CDR3 loop reads CASSPPPGGTEAFF. The CDR3 nucleotides are TGTGCCAGCTCACCACCGCCAGGAGGGACTGAAGCTTTCTTT.

This chain joins TRBV5-1 and TRBJ2-7; D may be TRBD2 (5 bases). This CDR3 is built from 11 residues. Trimming removed 4 bases at V and 11 bases at J, with 13 bases between. Germline V gives CDR1 SGHRS, CDR2 YFSETQ. The chain's CDR3 is CASSPAGREYF. The CDR3 bases are TGCGCCAGCAGCCCCGCGGGTAGAGAGTACTTC.

The rearrangement uses TRBV7-2 and TRBJ2-3, with 7 positions matching TRBD2. The CDR3 sequence is 17 residues long. J was trimmed by 3 bases and V by 4 bases; bases with no gene match: 13. In germline, CDR1 is SGHTA, CDR2 FQGNSA. The CDR3 sequence is CASSSRGREYWTDTQYF. The CDR3 DNA reads as TGTGCCAGCAGCTCCAGAGGGCGGGAGTATTGGACAGATACGCAGTATTTT.

The chain's CDR3 is CASSPLRTGNQPQHF. Here the CDR3 DNA reads TGTGCCAGCAGTCCCCTGCGGACGGGCAATCAGCCCCAGCATTTT. The chain employs TRBV28 and TRBJ1-5; D not certain. The V gene's germline CDR1 is MDHEN and CDR2 SYDVKM. The length of the CDR3 is 15 residues. The V and J ends lost 5 bases and 2 bases respectively, with 13 bases between them.

DNA of the CDR3: TGCAGTGCTAGCCGGGCCGGGGAGCTGTTTTTT. Protein: CSASRAGELFF. V usage is TRBV20-1 and J usage is TRBJ2-2, with no clear D. The germline V and J ends were trimmed by 3 bases and 6 bases, with 5 bases remaining between them. The CDR3 loop spans 11 amino acids. CDR1 and CDR2 (germline): DFQATT, SNEGSKA (reference sequence).

The rearrangement joins TRBV6-6 to TRBJ2-1; no reliable D call. Trimming shortened V by 5 bases and J by 5 bases, and 4 bases separated the two germline ends. Germline V lookup: CDR1 MNHNY, CDR2 SVGAGI (reference sequence). The CDR3 is 11 amino acids. The CDR3 region is CASSRDNEQFF. The CDR3 region has the DNA TGTGCCAGCAGTAGAGACAATGAGCAGTTCTTC.

The J gene is TRBJ2-1, the V gene TRBV28, with D possibly TRBD2 on 6 matching bases. Trimming shortened V by 3 bases and J by 4 bases, and 25 bases separated the two germline ends. Germline V gives CDR1 MDHEN, CDR2 SYDVKM. The CDR3 is 19 amino acids. The CDR3 spells CASSLVQAGGAGSYNEQFF. CDR3 DNA sequence: TGTGCCAGCAGTTTGGTCCAGGCAGGAGGGGCGGGATCGTACAATGAGCAGTTCTTC.

The rearrangement uses TRBV25-1 and TRBJ2-7, with no clear D. The V end was cut by 4 bases, the J end by 6 bases, with 7 bases between. Per germline, CDR1 MGHDK and CDR2 SYGVNS. There are 11 residues in the CDR3. CDR3 bases: TGTGCCAGCAGTGGGTCGGGCGAGCAGTACTTC. It yields the protein CASSGSGEQYF.

The chain is built from TRBV2 and TRBJ2-5; 9 positions match TRBD1. V shed 5 bases and J 5 bases; nucleotides not matched to a gene: 6. Germline-derived CDR1 and CDR2 are SNHLY and FYNNEI. The CDR3 loop spans 14 amino acids. The CDR3 DNA sequence: TGTGCCAGCAGTCCACAGGGGGCGCAGGAGACCCAGTACTTC. The encoded protein is CASSPQGAQETQYF.

The rearrangement joins TRBV10-3 to TRBJ2-7; 8 bases match TRBD2. V was clipped by 4 bases and J by 0 bases; unmatched bases: 8. Per the germline V gene, CDR1 is ENHRY and CDR2 is SYGVKD. The CDR3 runs to 16 residues. Here the CDR3 DNA reads TGTGCCATCAGTGGACCCCATGCGGGGGGCTCCTACGAGCAGTACTTC. This encodes CAISGPHAGGSYEQYF.